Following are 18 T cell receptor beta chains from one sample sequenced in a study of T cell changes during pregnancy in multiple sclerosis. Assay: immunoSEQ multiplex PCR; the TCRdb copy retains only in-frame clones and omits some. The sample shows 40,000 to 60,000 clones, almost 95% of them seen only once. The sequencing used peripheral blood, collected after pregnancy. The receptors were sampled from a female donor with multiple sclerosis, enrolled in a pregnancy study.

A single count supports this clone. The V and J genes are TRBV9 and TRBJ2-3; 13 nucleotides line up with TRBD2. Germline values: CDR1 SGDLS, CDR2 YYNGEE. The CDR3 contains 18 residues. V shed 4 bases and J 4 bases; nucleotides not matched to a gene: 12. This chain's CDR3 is CASSPIHQLAGGPDTQYF. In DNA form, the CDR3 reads TGTGCCAGCAGCCCGATACACCAACTAGCGGGGGGGCCAGATACGCAGTATTTT.

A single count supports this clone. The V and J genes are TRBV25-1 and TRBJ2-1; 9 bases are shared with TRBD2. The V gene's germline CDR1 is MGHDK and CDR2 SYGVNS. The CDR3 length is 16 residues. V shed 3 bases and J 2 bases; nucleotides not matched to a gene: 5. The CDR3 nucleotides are TGTGCCAGCAGTGATATAGCGGGGGCCCCCTACAATGAGCAGTTCTTC. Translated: CASSDIAGAPYNEQFF.

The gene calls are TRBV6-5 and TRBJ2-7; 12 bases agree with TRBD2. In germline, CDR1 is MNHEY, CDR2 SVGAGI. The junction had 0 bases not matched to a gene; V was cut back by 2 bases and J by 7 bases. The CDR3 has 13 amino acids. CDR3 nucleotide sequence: TGTGCCAGCAGTTACGGGACTAGCGGGGAGCAGTACTTC. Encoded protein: CASSYGTSGEQYF.

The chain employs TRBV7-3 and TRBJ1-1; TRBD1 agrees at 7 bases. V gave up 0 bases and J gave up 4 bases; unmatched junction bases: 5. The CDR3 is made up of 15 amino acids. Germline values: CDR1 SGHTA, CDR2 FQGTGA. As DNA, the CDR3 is TGTGCCAGCAGCTTAACTGGGACAGTAGGCACTGAAGCTTTCTTT. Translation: CASSLTGTVGTEAFF.

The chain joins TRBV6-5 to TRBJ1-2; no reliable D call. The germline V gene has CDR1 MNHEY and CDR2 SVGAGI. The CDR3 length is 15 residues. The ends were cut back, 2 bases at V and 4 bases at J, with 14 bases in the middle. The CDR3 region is CASSYKVDFVYGYTF. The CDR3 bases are TGTGCCAGCAGTTACAAGGTGGACTTCGTCTATGGCTACACCTTC.

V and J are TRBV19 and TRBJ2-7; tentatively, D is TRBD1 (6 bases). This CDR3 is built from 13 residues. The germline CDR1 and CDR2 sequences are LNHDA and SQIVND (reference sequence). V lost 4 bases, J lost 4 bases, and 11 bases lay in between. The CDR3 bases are TGTGCCAGTAGTAGCAACAGGGAATACGAGCAGTACTTC. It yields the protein CASSSNREYEQYF.

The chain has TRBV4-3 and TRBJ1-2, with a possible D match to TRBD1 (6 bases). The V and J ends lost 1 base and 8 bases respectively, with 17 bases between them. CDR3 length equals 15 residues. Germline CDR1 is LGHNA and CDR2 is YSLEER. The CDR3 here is CASSQVPQGMEGYTF. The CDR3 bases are TGCGCCAGCAGCCAAGTCCCCCAGGGGATGGAAGGCTACACCTTC.

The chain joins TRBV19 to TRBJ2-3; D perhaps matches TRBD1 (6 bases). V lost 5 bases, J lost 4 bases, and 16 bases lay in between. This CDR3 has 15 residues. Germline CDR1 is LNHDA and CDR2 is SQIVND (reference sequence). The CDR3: CASSFKGVDPDTQYF. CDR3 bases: TGTGCCAGTAGTTTTAAGGGGGTTGACCCAGATACGCAGTATTTT.

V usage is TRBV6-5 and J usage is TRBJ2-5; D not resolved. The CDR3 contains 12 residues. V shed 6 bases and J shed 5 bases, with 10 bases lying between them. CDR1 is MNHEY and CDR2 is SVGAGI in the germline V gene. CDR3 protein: CASRAPWETQYF. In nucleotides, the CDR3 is TGTGCCAGCAGGGCCCCCTGGGAGACCCAGTACTTC.

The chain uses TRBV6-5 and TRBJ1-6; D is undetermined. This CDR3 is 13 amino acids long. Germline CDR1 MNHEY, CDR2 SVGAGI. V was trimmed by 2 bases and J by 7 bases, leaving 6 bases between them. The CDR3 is CASSYERNSPLHF. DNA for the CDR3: TGTGCCAGCAGTTACGAGAGAAATTCACCCCTCCACTTT.

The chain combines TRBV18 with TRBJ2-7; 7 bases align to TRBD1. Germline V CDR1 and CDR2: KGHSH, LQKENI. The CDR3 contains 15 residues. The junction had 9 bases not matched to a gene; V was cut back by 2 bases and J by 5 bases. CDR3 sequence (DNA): TGTGCCAGCTCACCATTCAAGGGGGCTAAGCACGAGCAGTACTTC. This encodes CASSPFKGAKHEQYF.

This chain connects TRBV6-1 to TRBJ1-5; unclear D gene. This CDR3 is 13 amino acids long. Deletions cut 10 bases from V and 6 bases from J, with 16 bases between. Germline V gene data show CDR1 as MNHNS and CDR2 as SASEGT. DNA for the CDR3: TGTGCCACCGTCCTGGTGGCTAGTCAGCCCCAGCATTTT. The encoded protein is CATVLVASQPQHF.

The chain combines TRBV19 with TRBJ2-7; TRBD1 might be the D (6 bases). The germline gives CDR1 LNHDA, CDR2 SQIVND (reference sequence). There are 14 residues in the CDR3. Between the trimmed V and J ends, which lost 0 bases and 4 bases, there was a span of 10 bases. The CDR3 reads CASSIEGADYEQYF. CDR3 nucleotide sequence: TGTGCCAGTAGTATAGAGGGGGCGGATTACGAGCAGTACTTC.

The DNA for the CDR3 is TGTGCCAGCATATGGGACAGCCATGAAAAACTGTTTTTT. This sequence encodes CASIWDSHEKLFF. This sequence joins TRBV6-1 and TRBJ1-4, with 7 bases identical to TRBD1. Looked up from germline, CDR1 is MNHNS and CDR2 is SASEGT. J lost 6 bases, V lost 7 bases, and 5 bases had no gene match. The length of the CDR3 is 13 residues.

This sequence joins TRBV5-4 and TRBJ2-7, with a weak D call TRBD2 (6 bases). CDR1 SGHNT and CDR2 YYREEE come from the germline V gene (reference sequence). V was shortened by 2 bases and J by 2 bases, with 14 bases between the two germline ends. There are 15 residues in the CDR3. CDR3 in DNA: TGTGCCAGCAGCTTCTCTTTGGGAGGCGCCTACGAGCAGTACTTC. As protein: CASSFSLGGAYEQYF.

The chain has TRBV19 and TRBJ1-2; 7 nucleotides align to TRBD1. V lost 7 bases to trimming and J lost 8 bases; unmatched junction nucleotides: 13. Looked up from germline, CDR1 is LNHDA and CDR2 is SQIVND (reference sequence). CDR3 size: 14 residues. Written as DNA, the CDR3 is TGTGCCAGTACCCGACCGGGACAGTCAGGGGGCTACACCTTC. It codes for CASTRPGQSGGYTF. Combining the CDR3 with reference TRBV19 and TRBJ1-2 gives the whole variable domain DGGITQSPKYLFRKEGQNVTLSCEQNLNHDAMYWYRQDPGQGLRLIYYSQIVNDFQKGDIAEGYSVSREKKESFPLTVTSAQKNPTAFYLCASTRPGQSGGYTFGSGTRLTVV.

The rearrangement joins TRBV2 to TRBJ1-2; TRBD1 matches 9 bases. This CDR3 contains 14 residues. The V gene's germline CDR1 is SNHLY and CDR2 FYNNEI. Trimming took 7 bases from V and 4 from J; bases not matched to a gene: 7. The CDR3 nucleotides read TGTGCCAGCACCCAGACAGGGGGGCCCTATGGCTACACCTTC. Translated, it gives CASTQTGGPYGYTF.

The DNA of the CDR3 is TGTGCCAGCAGCTTAGGAGGGACAGGTCCCTTTTGGACTGAAGCTTTCTTT. As protein: CASSLGGTGPFWTEAFF. This sequence joins TRBV13 and TRBJ1-1; TRBD1 matches 8 bases. CDR1 and CDR2 from the germline V gene are PRHDT and FYEKMQ (reference sequence). V dropped 0 bases and J dropped 5; count of bases not matched to a gene: 11. The CDR3 is 17 amino acids.